This TCR beta chain is drawn from a study of vaccination and CD4 T cells after COVID-19. Study overall: Cellular stimulation was performed using overlapping spike peptides derived from SARS-CoV-2, HCoV-NL63, HCoV-OC43 and HCoV-229E.

On this clonotype: Its antigen is as yet unknown.

The sample's treatment: roughly 10-day PBMC culture with coronavirus spike peptide pools or control peptides (ViraFEST assay). CDR1 is SGHAT and CDR2 is FQNNGV in the germline V gene. This CDR3 is 14 amino acids long. The V and J ends lost 3 bases and 6 bases respectively, with 15 bases between them. The Oncomine TCR Beta short-read assay sequenced DNA from cultured CD4+ T cells. Via MiXCR, TCRdb re-called the PCR reads, giving one row per CDR3 protein. The table lists about 20,000 distinct CDR3 sequences, over 50% of them singletons. V and J are TRBV11-2 and TRBJ2-7, with D possibly being TRBD2 (6 bases). The sample taken for sequencing was CD4+ T cells from blood, cultured in vitro. This receptor was identified in a human donor who had recovered from COVID-19. CDR3 in amino acids: CASSFERVTVEQYF. In nucleotides, the CDR3 is TGTGCCAGCAGCTTCGAGCGGGTTACGGTCGAGCAGTACTTC.